What follows describes a single T cell receptor beta chain. There is no known antigen for this receptor. Base quality data are lacking; no much larger clone is found one base away. The sample originates from a study of CD8+ T cells in alopecia areata (dated by TCRdb to between 2017 and 2018). Study-level background: Treated patients were enrolled in an open-label pilot trial of oral tofacitinib, 5 to 10 mg twice daily, for moderate-to-severe alopecia areata. Biopsies were taken from tofacitinib-treated patients at baseline and at 4 and 24 weeks of treatment, and a later scalp biopsy was taken in several of the tofacitinib-treated patients. Scalp clonality was compared across normal scalp (n=4), patchy alopecia areata scalp (n=8), and alopecia totalis/universalis scalp (n=8). The RNA source kit depended on sample type: the PAXgene miRNA kit for fixed scalp, the miRNeasy kit for PBMCs, and the RNeasy kit for mouse skin. TCRbeta CDR3 regions were amplified by immunoSEQ multiplex PCR using 35 Vbeta forward and 13 Jbeta reverse primers. In both human patients and the C3H/HeJ mouse model, the study applied high-throughput TCRbeta sequencing to look at T cell clonal expansion in alopecia areata. Tofacitinib was administered for 6 to 18 months, and 6 months of follow-up off drug were then conducted to assess delayed response and recurrence. Disease severity in treated patients was measured with the SALT score, which quantifies the percentage of affected scalp surface area. In humans, TCRbeta sequencing was performed on scalp tissue and on sorted CD4+ and CD8+ peripheral blood T cells from healthy controls and from patients with patchy or totalis/universalis alopecia areata. What the research found in general, with its limitations: Scalp TCR repertoire analysis is complicated because resident alphabeta T cells in normal human skin are also sequenced, whereas mouse skin is dominated by gammadelta T cells. With tofacitinib, both scalp clonality and the number of expanded CD8+ clones among the top 100 scalp clones went down significantly. Compared with normal scalp, lesional scalp had higher clonality and more expanded CD8+ clones, particularly in alopecia totalis/universalis, a pattern that suggests antigenic drive. TCR sequences shared between patients were less clear than in mice, possibly partly because of HLA diversity in the patient population. The treated cohort was small, with a single nonresponder, so links between baseline CD8+ expansion and response need larger studies. During tofacitinib treatment, many expanded lesional clones stuck around in both scalp and blood, and this persistence may partly explain why relapse happens after treatment is stopped.

In light of the paper, this sample's treatment or condition label describes: oral pan-JAK inhibitor, 5-10 mg twice daily. Peripheral blood and lesional scalp punch biopsies were obtained from patients with alopecia areata. PBMCs were separated by density centrifugation and stained for CD3, CD4 and CD8, after which CD4+ and CD8+ T cells were sorted on a FACSAria. The V and J ends are trimmed by 2 bases and 6 bases, leaving 10 bases between them. Taken from cysteine to phenylalanine, the CDR3 has 13 residues. The sequence is cut down to CDR3 DNA, 39 bases in frame from base 1. CDR1 MNHNS and CDR2 SASEGT are derived from the germline V gene. The library was produced with the immunoSEQ multiplex PCR assay. RNA was extracted from all samples and reverse transcribed into cDNA, which served as template for TCR sequencing. First-strand cDNA was synthesized using SuperScript III with a 2:1 mix of oligo-dT and random hexamers. A synthetic immune receptor repertoire was used to gauge amplification bias, and whatever bias remained was removed computationally. From the authors' description of their analysis: Raw reads were preprocessed to remove errors, and CDR3 was defined by IMGT conventions from the conserved cysteine to phenylalanine. Clonality was computed as 1 minus the Shannon entropy, with the entropy normalized by log2 of the number of productive unique TCRs. Scalp TCRbeta sequences were cross-referenced with sorted blood CD4 and CD8 repertoires so that the CD4 or CD8 identity of scalp clones could be inferred. The source is immuneACCESS, and TCRdb retained only in-frame sequences with V and J called. Part of the clones is not carried over; for the studies checked, unresolved V genes explain less than half of this, and the remainder is unexplained. That table gives V, J and clone size, and the DNA gave D and trimming. This sample holds under 95,000 clones; 70% to 85% were observed only once. The ten most abundant clones make up about 18% of the sample.

Rearrangement joined TRBV6-1 to TRBJ1-1; no D gene is confidently identified. The sequencing used CD8+ T cells sorted from blood, collected around week 44, from a patient treated with tofacitinib. The receptor was isolated from a human donor with alopecia areata. CDR3 region: CASSESSQAEAFF. The nucleotide sequence reads as follows: TGTGCCAGCAGTGAATCGTCTCAGGCTGAAGCTTTCTTT.